Shown below are 28 T cell receptor beta chains from a single sample sequenced in a study of blood T cells in healthy people across ages (dated by TCRdb to about 2015). Library generation was performed with 5' RACE. Sequencing took place on an Illumina HiSeq 2500. A second PCR of roughly 7 to 12 cycles was run with a J-beta primer mix and a sample-barcoded 5' primer. Using fastp at Q25 and MiXCR, TCRdb reprocessed the public reads and kept productive beta chains. A single entry per CDR3 protein holds the most common genes and DNA from its merged rows. This sample has some 1.6 million distinct CDR3 sequences in its table, and around 36% of those were observed once. The ten largest clones capture approximately 11% of the sample. Material for sequencing was blood. These receptors were taken from a woman aged 25 to 39 in good health.

The table lists this clonotype with a few counts. V usage is TRBV18 and J usage is TRBJ1-1; TRBD1 aligns across 8 bases. Germline V gene lookup returns CDR1 KGHSH and CDR2 LQKENI. There are 14 residues in the CDR3. The V gene end was trimmed by 4 bases and the J gene end by 5 bases; junction bases not matched to a gene: 6. For the CDR3, the DNA is TGTGCCAGCTCACAACAGGGGGAGAATACTGAAGCTTTCTTT. Translating gives CASSQQGENTEAFF.

The chain has TRBV7-9 and TRBJ2-5, with D perhaps matching TRBD2 (6 bases). Germline lookup yields CDR1 SEHNR and CDR2 FQNEAQ (reference sequence). The CDR3 runs to 17 residues. The V end was cut by 0 bases, the J end by 1 base, with 15 bases between. CDR3 protein: CASSLAVAAWVQETQYF. CDR3 DNA: TGTGCCAGCAGCTTAGCGGTAGCGGCATGGGTCCAAGAGACCCAGTACTTC.

In DNA, the CDR3 is TGTGCCAGCAGTTTATTGGCGGGATACTCCTACAATGAGCAGTTCTTC. Protein: CASSLLAGYSYNEQFF. V is TRBV12-3 or TRBV12-4 and J is TRBJ2-1; maybe TRBD2 (6 bases). The CDR3 runs 16 residues. V was clipped by 2 bases and J by 0 bases, with 11 bases between them.

This clonotype occurred a few times. The chain joins TRBV11-2 to TRBJ1-4; tentative D call: TRBD1 (5 bases). Per germline, CDR1 SGHAT and CDR2 FQNNGV. Trimming stripped 4 bases from V and 8 bases from J, with 23 bases between. There are 17 residues in the CDR3. This chain's CDR3 is CASSYGWGELRREKLFF. CDR3 sequence (DNA): TGTGCCAGCAGCTACGGCTGGGGGGAGTTAAGAAGGGAAAAACTGTTTTTT.

This clonotype turned up a few times. The gene calls are TRBV12-3 or TRBV12-4 and TRBJ2-7, with D unclear. Trimming shortened V by 5 bases and J by 8 bases, and 19 bases separated the two germline ends. The CDR3 sequence is 14 residues long. The CDR3: CASSADMGLRKQYF. The DNA for the CDR3 is TGTGCCAGCAGTGCCGACATGGGCCTACGAAAGCAGTACTTC.

This chain joins TRBV27 and TRBJ2-7, with no clear D. Trimming shortened V by 3 bases and J by 3 bases, and 12 bases separated the two germline ends. The CDR3 runs to 14 residues. Looked up from germline, CDR1 is MNHEY and CDR2 is SMNVEV (reference sequence). The CDR3 protein is CASSFSSNHYEQYF. In DNA, the CDR3 is TGTGCCAGCAGTTTCTCCTCCAATCACTACGAGCAGTACTTC.

This rearrangement joins TRBV7-9 to TRBJ2-7; D is undetermined. Trimming left V 2 bases short and J 2 bases short, with 13 bases between. The length of the CDR3 is 15 residues. The germline V gene encodes CDR1 SEHNR and CDR2 FQNEAQ (reference sequence). The CDR3 is CASSLSTGLAYEQYF. CDR3 in DNA: TGTGCCAGCAGCTTATCGACCGGGTTAGCCTACGAGCAGTACTTC.

The chain joins TRBV20-1 to TRBJ1-4; TRBD1 agrees at 9 bases. V gave up 5 bases and J gave up 8 bases; unmatched junction bases: 6. The germline CDR1 and CDR2 sequences are DFQATT and SNEGSKA (reference sequence). The CDR3 contains 13 residues. The CDR3 DNA sequence: TGCAGTGCTTCCGGGACAGGGAACGAAAAACTGTTTTTT. The encoded protein is CSASGTGNEKLFF.

The CDR3 bases are TGTGCCAGCAGCTGGACCCGTGCGGGACCCTACGAGCAGTACTTC. Its translation: CASSWTRAGPYEQYF. The rearrangement joins TRBV7-8 to TRBJ2-7, with a possible D match to TRBD2 (6 bases). The germline V gene has CDR1 SGHVS and CDR2 FQNEAQ. The length of the CDR3 is 15 residues. V shed 4 bases and J shed 2 bases, with 15 bases lying between them.

The chain joins TRBV7-9 to TRBJ2-1, with a possible D match to TRBD2 (6 bases). V lost 5 bases and J lost 6, with 11 bases in between. This CDR3 is built from 13 residues. Germline V CDR1 and CDR2: SEHNR, FQNEAQ (reference sequence). The CDR3 protein is CASSVTTSNEQFF. The CDR3 DNA follows: TGTGCCAGCAGCGTCACGACTAGCAATGAGCAGTTCTTC.

The CDR3 sequence: CASSFSGDERTGAYEQYF. CDR3 sequence (DNA): TGTGCCAGCAGTTTTTCCGGCGACGAGAGGACCGGGGCCTACGAGCAGTACTTC. V usage is TRBV6-5 and J usage is TRBJ2-7; tentatively, D is TRBD2 (5 bases). The germline gives CDR1 MNHEY, CDR2 SVGAGI. CDR3 length: 18 residues. V dropped 4 bases and J dropped 2 bases, with 24 bases sitting between them.

There are a few counts of this clonotype. The rearrangement joins TRBV4-1 to TRBJ2-3, with 13 positions matching TRBD2. Germline values: CDR1 MGHRA, CDR2 YSYEKL. The V segment lost 0 bases and the J segment 1 base; nucleotides outside the gene matches: 1. This CDR3 is 17 amino acids long. CDR3 nucleotides: TGCGCCAGCAGCCAAGATGGACTAGCGGGGGGCACAGATACGCAGTATTTT. Protein sequence: CASSQDGLAGGTDTQYF.

The chain is built from TRBV9 and TRBJ2-7, with D maybe TRBD2 (6 bases). Trimming took off 0 bases at V and 7 bases at J, with 17 bases between the two ends. CDR3 length: 15 residues. From germline, CDR1 is SGDLS and CDR2 YYNGEE. DNA of the CDR3: TGTGCCAGCAGCGTAGACCTAGCGTCGGAGGGGGAGCAGTACTTC. Protein: CASSVDLASEGEQYF. The full variable domain, completed using reference TRBV9 and TRBJ2-7, is DSGVTQTPKHLITATGQRVTLRCSPRSGDLSVYWYQQSLDQGLQFLIQYYNGEERAKGNILERFSAQQFPDLHSELNLSSLELGDSALYFCASSVDLASEGEQYFGPGTRLTVT.

This clonotype was picked up a small number of times. This chain uses TRBV2 with TRBJ1-2; 7 nucleotides line up with TRBD1. The germline CDR1 and CDR2 sequences are SNHLY and FYNNEI. The CDR3 has 14 residues. The V segment lost 6 bases and the J segment 3 bases; nucleotides outside the gene matches: 7. The DNA of the CDR3 is TGTGCCAGCAGGCGGACAGGACAATACTATGGCTACACCTTC. Translated: CASRRTGQYYGYTF.

This chain joins TRBV12-3 or TRBV12-4 and TRBJ2-5, with a possible D match to TRBD2 (7 bases). The CDR3 extends over 16 amino acids. V dropped 5 bases and J dropped 3 bases, with 19 bases sitting between them. The DNA of the CDR3 is TGTGCCAGCAGTCGTGTGGGAGGGGGACTTGAAGAGACCCAGTACTTC. This sequence encodes CASSRVGGGLEETQYF.

This clonotype occurred a few times. The V gene is TRBV20-1, the J gene TRBJ1-2; 8 bases align to TRBD1. Germline CDR1 and CDR2: DFQATT and SNEGSKA (reference sequence). The CDR3 consists of 14 residues. V lost 2 bases and J lost 3; bases outside the gene matches: 5. CDR3 sequence (DNA): TGCAGTGCTAGAAAGGACAGGGCTGACTATGGCTACACCTTC. This gives the protein CSARKDRADYGYTF.

The CDR3 coding sequence is TGTGCCAGCAGTGTTATCGGGCGGGGGAGATCCGGGACAAGAAGGACAGATACGCAGTATTTT. Translating gives CASSVIGRGRSGTRRTDTQYF. The V gene is TRBV2, the J gene TRBJ2-3; D perhaps matches TRBD2 (7 bases). Germline CDR1 is SNHLY and CDR2 is FYNNEI. Trimming stripped 4 bases from V and 3 bases from J, with 32 bases between. The CDR3 contains 21 residues.

This rearrangement joins TRBV12-3 or TRBV12-4 to TRBJ2-3, with 14 bases fitting TRBD2. The CDR3 runs to 18 residues. J gave up 0 bases and V 6 bases, and 8 bases lay outside the gene matches. In DNA form, the CDR3 reads TGTGCCAGCAGCCCCGGGACTAGCGGGGGCCCTAGCACAGATACGCAGTATTTT. It yields the protein CASSPGTSGGPSTDTQYF.

This sequence joins TRBV7-6 and TRBJ1-5, with D perhaps matching TRBD1 (6 bases). With 1 base removed from V and 3 bases from J, the gap between germline ends came to 10 bases. The CDR3 is 15 residues long. Germline assignment: CDR1 SGHVS and CDR2 FNYEAQ. The CDR3 sequence: CASSLDTGFNQPQHF. The CDR3 DNA sequence: TGTGCCAGCAGCTTAGACACAGGGTTCAATCAGCCCCAGCATTTT.

The chain uses TRBV5-5 and TRBJ2-3, with TRBD2 matching over 12 bases. The CDR3 totals 16 residues. Per the germline V gene, CDR1 is SGHKS and CDR2 is YYEKEE (reference sequence). V dropped 0 bases and J dropped 5; count of bases not matched to a gene: 4. The CDR3 nucleotides are TGTGCCAGCAGCTTGGCTAGCGGGGGGGCTAGAGATACGCAGTATTTT. It encodes CASSLASGGARDTQYF.

This clonotype was counted a few times. CDR3 sequence (DNA): TGTGCCAGCAGCTTTGTGACAGGCACAGATACGCAGTATTTT. Protein: CASSFVTGTDTQYF. This chain uses TRBV7-2 with TRBJ2-3; D is perhaps TRBD1 (5 bases). This CDR3 spans 14 amino acids. Germline loops: CDR1 SGHTA, CDR2 FQGNSA. The V end lost 3 bases, the J end lost 1 base, and 8 bases lay between the germline ends. Supplemented by reference TRBV7-2 and TRBJ2-3, the full variable domain reads GAGVSQSPSNKVTEKGKDVELRCDPISGHTALYWYRQSLGQGLEFLIYFQGNSAPDKSGLPSDRFSAERTGGSVSTLTIQRTQQEDSAVYLCASSFVTGTDTQYFGPGTRLTVL.

The chain has TRBV20-1 and TRBJ2-5, with 8 positions matching TRBD2. The CDR3 runs to 15 residues. Trimming at V came to 7 bases and at J to 5 bases, leaving 15 bases not matched to a gene. Germline CDR1 and CDR2: DFQATT and SNEGSKA (reference sequence). CDR3 sequence: CSVSTGTRFWETQYF. CDR3 DNA sequence: TGCAGTGTTTCGACCGGGACTAGATTTTGGGAGACCCAGTACTTC.

The chain employs TRBV15 and TRBJ2-1; D may be TRBD1 or TRBD2 (5 bases each). The germline gives CDR1 LNHNV, CDR2 YYDKDF (reference sequence). The CDR3 is made up of 14 amino acids. The V end was cut by 3 bases, the J end by 13 bases, with 19 bases between. The CDR3 region is CATSSELADRDQFF. The CDR3 DNA is TGTGCCACCAGCAGTGAGCTAGCCGATAGGGACCAGTTCTTC.

This clonotype was detected a few times. The chain is built from TRBV10-1 and TRBJ2-7, with 7 bases that match TRBD1. The germline CDR1 and CDR2 sequences are WNHNN and SYGVQD (reference sequence). V trimming: 4 bases; J trimming: 3 bases; junction bases outside the gene matches: 3. CDR3 length equals 13 residues. CDR3 residues: CASSGDSDYEQYF. CDR3 sequence (DNA): TGCGCCAGCAGTGGGGACAGCGACTACGAGCAGTACTTC.

The V gene is TRBV20-1, the J gene TRBJ1-1; D call uncertain. From germline, CDR1 is DFQATT and CDR2 SNEGSKA (reference sequence). The V end lost 6 bases, the J end lost 4 bases, and 9 bases lay between the germline ends. The CDR3 is made up of 11 amino acids. Here the CDR3 reads CSAGYGTEAFF. CDR3 nucleotides: TGCAGTGCAGGGTACGGCACTGAAGCTTTCTTT.

A few counts support this clonotype. A read error may account for a junction end that differs from germline. V usage is TRBV7-8 and J usage is TRBJ2-6; D call uncertain. Germline V lookup: CDR1 SGHVS, CDR2 FQNEAQ. This CDR3 has 16 residues. The CDR3 here is CAGSQMGFSGANVLTF. The CDR3 nucleotides are TGTGCCGGCAGCCAGATGGGATTCTCTGGGGCCAACGTCCTGACTTTC.

The chain carries TRBV9 and TRBJ1-1, with D possibly TRBD1 on 6 matching bases. Germline CDR1 reads SGDLS; CDR2 reads YYNGEE. Between the trimmed V and J ends, which lost 4 bases and 5 bases, there was a span of 21 bases. The CDR3 extends over 16 amino acids. The CDR3 is CASSPYRGGQGTEAFF. The CDR3 DNA reads as TGTGCCAGCAGCCCTTATAGGGGGGGGCAGGGAACTGAAGCTTTCTTT.

This chain joins TRBV20-1 and TRBJ2-7, with D perhaps matching TRBD2 (6 bases). The V and J ends lost 6 bases and 6 bases respectively, with 24 bases between them. CDR1 and CDR2 from the germline V gene are DFQATT and SNEGSKA (reference sequence). The CDR3 is 15 amino acids. The CDR3 nucleotides are TGCAGTGCCTTGGGTGGGATTGCCTGGGGACTCGAGCAGTACTTC. This encodes CSALGGIAWGLEQYF.